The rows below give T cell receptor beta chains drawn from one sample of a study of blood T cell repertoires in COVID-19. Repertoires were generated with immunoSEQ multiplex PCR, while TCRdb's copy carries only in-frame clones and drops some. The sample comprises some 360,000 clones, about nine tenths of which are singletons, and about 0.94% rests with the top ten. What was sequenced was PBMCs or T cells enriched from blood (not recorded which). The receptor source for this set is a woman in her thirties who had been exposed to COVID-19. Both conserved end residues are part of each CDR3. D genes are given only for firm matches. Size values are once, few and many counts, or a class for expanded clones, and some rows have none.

TGCAGCGTTGAAGATGGCAGGGCCTACGAGCAGTACTTC	CSVEDGRAYEQYF	-	TRBV29-1	TRBJ2-7	-
TGTGCCAGCAGCTTGGGGCTAGCGGGAGGGCGTGGCACAGATACGCAGTATTTT	CASSLGLAGGRGTDTQYF	-	TRBV11-2	TRBJ2-3	TRBD2
TGTGCCAGCAGCCCGCCGGGGGGATCCCTCCACTTT	CASSPPGGSLHF	-	TRBV7-8	TRBJ1-6	-
TGTGCCAGAAGCCGTAGCGGGAGTGTAGATACGCAGTATTTT	CARSRSGSVDTQYF	-	TRBV5-3	TRBJ2-3	TRBD2
TGTGCCAGTAGTATCAGACTAGCGGGTACCGGGGAGCTGTTTTTT	CASSIRLAGTGELFF	few	TRBV19	TRBJ2-2	TRBD2
TGTGCCAGCTCCCGAGAGGGGGGGGCATTGGATCAGCCCCAGCATTTT	CASSREGGALDQPQHF	once	TRBV18	TRBJ1-5	-
TGTGCCAGCATCTCTCAGGTGGACACTGAAGCTTTCTTT	CASISQVDTEAFF	few	TRBV28	TRBJ1-1	-
TGTGCCAGCAGTCCCCAGGGGGACAGGAACTACGAGCAGTACTTC	CASSPQGDRNYEQYF	once	TRBV27	TRBJ2-7	TRBD1
TGCGCCAGCAGCCAAGATTCCACCCGGACAGGGGTTGACACTGAAGCTTTCTTT	CASSQDSTRTGVDTEAFF	-	TRBV4-1	TRBJ1-1	TRBD1
TGTGCCAGCAGTGAAGGGACAGGGGGCGGCTATGGCTACACCTTC	CASSEGTGGGYGYTF	-	TRBV25-1	TRBJ1-2	TRBD1
TGTGCCAGCAGTAGGGCCTTAGGGAGGGGCTACACCTTC	CASSRALGRGYTF	-	TRBV28	TRBJ1-2	-
TGTGCCAGCAGCCAAGATGGGTCATGGCAACCCCCGGGGAATGAGCAGTTCTTC	CASSQDGSWQPPGNEQFF	-	TRBV3-1/TRBV3-2	TRBJ2-1	-
TGTGCCTGCCAGGGGGCTAGCAATCAGCCCCAGCATTTT	CACQGASNQPQHF	-	TRBV30	TRBJ1-5	TRBD1
TGTGCCAGCAGCTTAACTACAGGGGCGAACACCGGGGAGCTGTTTTTT	CASSLTTGANTGELFF	-	TRBV7-3	TRBJ2-2	TRBD1
TGTGCCAGCAGTTTCTGGACAGGGGGGTCCTACGAGCAGTACTTC	CASSFWTGGSYEQYF	-	TRBV28	TRBJ2-7	TRBD1
TGCGCCAGCAGCTCGCGACAGGGTTTACAGGGCTACACCTTC	CASSSRQGLQGYTF	-	TRBV5-1	TRBJ1-2	TRBD1
TGTGCCAGCAGTTACTGGCAGGGCACTGAAGCTTTCTTT	CASSYWQGTEAFF	few	TRBV6-5	TRBJ1-1	-
TGTGCCAGCAGTTTCCTCGGACAGGTGAATTCACCCCTCCACTTT	CASSFLGQVNSPLHF	-	TRBV27	TRBJ1-6	TRBD1
TGTGCCAGCGGAGGACAGGGCTTGTCAGATACGCAGTATTTT	CASGGQGLSDTQYF	-	TRBV11-1	TRBJ2-3	TRBD1
TGTGCCAGCAGCCGGGGAGGCAGTTCCTACGAGCAGTACTTC	CASSRGGSSYEQYF	-	TRBV7-2	TRBJ2-7	-
TGTGCCAGTAGTATCGACAGGTACTCTGGAAACACCATATATTTT	CASSIDRYSGNTIYF	few	TRBV19	TRBJ1-3	-
TGCGCCAGCAGGGGGCGGACAGCCCAAGGGAACACTGAAGCTTTCTTT	CASRGRTAQGNTEAFF	few	TRBV5-1	TRBJ1-1	-
TGTGCCAGCGCTCGACTACAGAGTCAAGAGACCCAGTACTTC	CASARLQSQETQYF	-	TRBV11-2	TRBJ2-5	-
TGTGCCAGCTCACCACAAAGCGGGAGGAATACCGGGGAGCTGTTTTTT	CASSPQSGRNTGELFF	-	TRBV18	TRBJ2-2	TRBD2
TGTGCCAGCCGTCCGTACGAGCAGTACTTC	CASRPYEQYF	-	TRBV21-1	TRBJ2-7	-
TGCGCCAGCAGCTTGTCCCTAACAGGGGGCGCGGGCTATGGCTACACCTTC	CASSLSLTGGAGYGYTF	-	TRBV5-1	TRBJ1-2	TRBD1
TGTGCCAGCAGCTCGAAAGGGGGTCGGGCTGAAGCTTTCTTT	CASSSKGGRAEAFF	-	TRBV9	TRBJ1-1	-
TGTGCCAGCAGCTACCGCAGGGGAGCCAACTATGGCTACACCTTC	CASSYRRGANYGYTF	-	TRBV27	TRBJ1-2	-
TGTGCCAGTAGTATGCGGGAGTGGGAGACCCAGTACTTC	CASSMREWETQYF	-	TRBV19	TRBJ2-5	TRBD2
TGTGCCAGCAGTTTACTTTTGGAGGCGGGTGAGCAGTTCTTC	CASSLLLEAGEQFF	-	TRBV27	TRBJ2-1	-
TGTGCCAGCAGCTTAACCGATGAGCAGTTCTTC	CASSLTDEQFF	-	TRBV7-3	TRBJ2-1	-
TGTGCCAGCAGCAGCATGCCGGGACTAGCCTCGTACAATGAGCAGTTCTTC	CASSSMPGLASYNEQFF	-	TRBV7-9	TRBJ2-1	TRBD2
TGTGCCGCCTGGGGCGGGAGGAGGCACGAGCAGTACTTC	CAAWGGRRHEQYF	-	TRBV28	TRBJ2-7	TRBD2
TGTGCCAGCAGCCAGGTTATCGGGGGTAACGGCGGCTACACCTTC	CASSQVIGGNGGYTF	-	TRBV3-1/TRBV3-2	TRBJ1-2	-
TGTGCCAGCTCACCACAAGGGGACTACTCTGGAAACACCATATATTTT	CASSPQGDYSGNTIYF	-	TRBV18	TRBJ1-3	-
TGCGCCAGCAGTGACCCGGGACAGGGTGCAGAGACCCAGTACTTC	CASSDPGQGAETQYF	-	TRBV10-2	TRBJ2-5	TRBD1
TGCGCCAGCAGCCCGGCGGGGGCTAGCGGGACTTACGAGCAGTACTTC	CASSPAGASGTYEQYF	-	TRBV5-1	TRBJ2-7	TRBD2
TGCAGCGTTGCGCGCAGGAACCTCTATGGCTACACCTTC	CSVARRNLYGYTF	-	TRBV29-1	TRBJ1-2	-